The TCR beta chain under discussion was sequenced for a study of OX40 agonist ivuxolimab in advanced cancers. As regards this clone: What it binds is unknown.

Looked up from germline, CDR1 is SQVTM and CDR2 is ANQGSEA. The CDR3 consists of 13 residues. The V and J ends lost 5 bases and 4 bases respectively, with 12 bases between them. Study-wide findings and caveats: Among the lowest peripheral clonal expansion occurred in 0.1-3.0 mg/kg partial responders.

Blood samples were obtained at baseline, cycle 4 day 1, and cycle 7 day 1. Clones were read by immunoSEQ multiplex PCR, and TCRdb kept only the in-frame ones, dropping some. The table records about 69,000 clones, 85% to 90% of them present only once. The chain recombines TRBV29-1 with TRBJ1-5, with no clear D. This clonotype was obtained from an adult with an advanced solid tumor such as melanoma, head and neck, liver or kidney cancer. The sample was CD4+ or CD8+ T cells sorted from blood, taken in a trial of the OX40 agonist ivuxolimab. The CDR3 DNA follows: TGCAGCGTTCGGGAGGTAGGGAATCAGCCCCAGCATTTT. Its protein is CSVREVGNQPQHF.